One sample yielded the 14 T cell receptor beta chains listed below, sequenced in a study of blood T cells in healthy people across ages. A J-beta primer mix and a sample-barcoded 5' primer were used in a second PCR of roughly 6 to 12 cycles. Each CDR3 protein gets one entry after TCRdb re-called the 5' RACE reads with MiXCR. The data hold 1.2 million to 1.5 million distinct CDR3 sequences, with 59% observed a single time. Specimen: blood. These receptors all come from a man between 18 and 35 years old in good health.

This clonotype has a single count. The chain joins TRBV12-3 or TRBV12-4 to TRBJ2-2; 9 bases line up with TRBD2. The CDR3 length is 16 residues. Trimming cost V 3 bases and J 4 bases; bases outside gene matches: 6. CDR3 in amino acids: CASSFLAGAGTGELFF. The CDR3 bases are TGTGCCAGCAGTTTTTTAGCGGGAGCTGGCACCGGGGAGCTGTTTTTT.

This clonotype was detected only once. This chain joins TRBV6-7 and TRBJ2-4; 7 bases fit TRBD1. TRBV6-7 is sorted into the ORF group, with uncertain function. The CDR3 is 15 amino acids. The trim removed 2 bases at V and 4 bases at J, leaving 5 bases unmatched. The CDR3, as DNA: TGTGCCAGCAGTTACAGTTCGGGACAGAAAAACATTCAGTACTTC. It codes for CASSYSSGQKNIQYF.

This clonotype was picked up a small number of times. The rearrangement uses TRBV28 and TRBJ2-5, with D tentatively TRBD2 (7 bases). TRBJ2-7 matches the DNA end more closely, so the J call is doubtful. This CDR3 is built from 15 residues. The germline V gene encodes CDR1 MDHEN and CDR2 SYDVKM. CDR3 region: CASTSGSGGLYEQYF. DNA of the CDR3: TGTGCCAGTACGTCCGGATCCGGGGGGCTCTACGAGCAGTACTTC.

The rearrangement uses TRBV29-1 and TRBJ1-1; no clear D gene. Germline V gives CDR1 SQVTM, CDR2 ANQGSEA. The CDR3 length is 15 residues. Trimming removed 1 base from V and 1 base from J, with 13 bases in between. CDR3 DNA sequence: TGCAGCGTTGAAGTTCGAGGAAGAAGGAACACTGAAGCTTTCTTT. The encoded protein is CSVEVRGRRNTEAFF.

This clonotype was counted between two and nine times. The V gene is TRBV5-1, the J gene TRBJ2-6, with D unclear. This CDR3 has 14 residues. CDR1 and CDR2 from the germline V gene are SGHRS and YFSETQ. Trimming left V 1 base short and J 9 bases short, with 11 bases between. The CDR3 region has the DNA TGCGCCAGCAGCTTGACAGATAGAGTCAACGTCCTGACTTTC. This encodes CASSLTDRVNVLTF.

The CDR3 region has the DNA TGTGCCATCAGTGCCAGGGGAAGCACAGATACGCAGTATTTT. Translation: CAISARGSTDTQYF. V is TRBV10-3 and J is TRBJ2-3; possibly TRBD1 for D (6 bases). This CDR3 has 14 residues. CDR1 is ENHRY, CDR2 SYGVKD, per germline. Trimming pared 4 bases from V and 0 bases from J, leaving 8 bases between.

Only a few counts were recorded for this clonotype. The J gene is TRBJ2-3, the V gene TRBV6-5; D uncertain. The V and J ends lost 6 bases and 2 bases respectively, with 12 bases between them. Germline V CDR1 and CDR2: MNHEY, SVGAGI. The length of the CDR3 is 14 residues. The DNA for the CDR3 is TGTGCCAGCAGCCTCGACGGATTCACAGATACGCAGTATTTT. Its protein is CASSLDGFTDTQYF.

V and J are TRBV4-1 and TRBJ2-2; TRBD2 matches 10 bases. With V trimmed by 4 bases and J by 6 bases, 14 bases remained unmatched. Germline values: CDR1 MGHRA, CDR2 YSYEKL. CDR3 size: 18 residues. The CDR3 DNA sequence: TGCGCCAGCAGCCTAGGAACATCTAGCGGGGGTTCACCCGGGGAGCTGTTTTTT. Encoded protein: CASSLGTSSGGSPGELFF.

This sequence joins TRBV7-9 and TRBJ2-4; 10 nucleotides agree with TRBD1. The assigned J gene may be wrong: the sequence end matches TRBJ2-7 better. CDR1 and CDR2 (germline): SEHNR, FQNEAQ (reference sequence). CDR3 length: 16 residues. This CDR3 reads CASSLAGQGFDDEQYF. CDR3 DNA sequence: TGTGCCAGCAGCTTAGCGGGACAGGGGTTCGACGACGAGCAGTACTTC.

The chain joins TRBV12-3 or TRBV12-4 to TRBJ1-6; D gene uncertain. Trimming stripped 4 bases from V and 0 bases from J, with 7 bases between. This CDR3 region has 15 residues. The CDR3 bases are TGTGCCAGCAGTTCGATCGACTCCTATAATTCACCCCTCCACTTT. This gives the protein CASSSIDSYNSPLHF.

CDR3 bases: TGTGCCAGCAGCGTCCGGGGGGGCCGCAAGGTTGAGCAGTTCTTC. Encoded protein: CASSVRGGRKVEQFF. V usage is TRBV3-1 and J usage is TRBJ2-1, with 8 bases identical to TRBD2. The trim removed 5 bases at V and 9 bases at J, leaving 12 bases unmatched. This CDR3 contains 15 residues. Germline V CDR1 and CDR2: LGHDT, YNNKEL (reference sequence).

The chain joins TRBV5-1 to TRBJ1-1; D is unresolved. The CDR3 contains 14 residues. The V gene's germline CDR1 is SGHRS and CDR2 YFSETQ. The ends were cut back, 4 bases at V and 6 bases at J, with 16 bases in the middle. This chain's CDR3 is CASSPQPGVAEAFF. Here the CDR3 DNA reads TGCGCCAGCAGCCCACAGCCCGGCGTAGCTGAAGCTTTCTTT.

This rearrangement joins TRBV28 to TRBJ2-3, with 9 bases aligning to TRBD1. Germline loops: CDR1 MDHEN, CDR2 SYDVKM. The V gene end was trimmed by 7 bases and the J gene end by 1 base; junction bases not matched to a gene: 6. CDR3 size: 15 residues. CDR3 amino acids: CASNTRDRGTDTQYF. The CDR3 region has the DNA TGTGCCAGCAACACACGGGACAGGGGCACAGATACGCAGTATTTT.

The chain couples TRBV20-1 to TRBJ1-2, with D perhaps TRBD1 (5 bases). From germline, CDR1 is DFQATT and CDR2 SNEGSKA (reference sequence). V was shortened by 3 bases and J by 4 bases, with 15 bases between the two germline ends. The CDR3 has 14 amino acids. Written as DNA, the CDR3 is TGCAGTGCTAGGCGACCGACAGTAGTCTATGGCTACACCTTC. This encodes CSARRPTVVYGYTF.